This TCR beta chain was found in a study of cytomegalovirus exposure and HLA in healthy donors. Donors had nominal health at sampling but likely had unrecorded immune exposures. 13 Jbeta primers and 60 Vbeta primers were used for the PCR. The repertoire was sequenced with immunoSEQ multiplex PCR; TCRdb's copy has only in-frame clones and lacks some. Here the sample spans 150,000 to 200,000 clones, approximately 84% being singletons. V was cut by 2 bases and J by 0 bases, with 4 bases left in between. This CDR3 spans 12 amino acids. CDR1 is GTSNPN, CDR2 SVGIG, per germline (reference sequence). Sequencing was carried out using PBMCs. This chain uses TRBV30 with TRBJ1-1; D remains unclear. The clonotype was recovered from a boy aged 10-17 years in good health and CMV-seronegative. The CDR3 DNA reads as TGTGCCTGGAGTTTTATGAACACTGAAGCTTTCTTT. It is translated as CAWSFMNTEAFF.